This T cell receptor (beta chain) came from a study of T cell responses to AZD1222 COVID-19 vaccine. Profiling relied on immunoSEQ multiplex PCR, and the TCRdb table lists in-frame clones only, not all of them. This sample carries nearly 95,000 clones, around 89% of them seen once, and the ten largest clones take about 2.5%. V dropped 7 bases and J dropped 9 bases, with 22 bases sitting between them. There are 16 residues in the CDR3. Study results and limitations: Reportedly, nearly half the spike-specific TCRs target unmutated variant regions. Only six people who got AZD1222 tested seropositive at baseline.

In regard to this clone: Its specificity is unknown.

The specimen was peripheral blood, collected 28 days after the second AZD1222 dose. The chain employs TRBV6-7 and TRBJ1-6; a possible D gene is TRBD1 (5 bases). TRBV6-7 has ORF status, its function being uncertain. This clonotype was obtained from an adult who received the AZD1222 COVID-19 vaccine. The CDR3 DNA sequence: TGTGCCAGCATCCGGCCTTGGGACCTGGTCCTTTCACCCCTCCACTTT. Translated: CASIRPWDLVLSPLHF.